The 27 T cell receptor beta chains in this list originate from one sample, sequenced in a study of cytomegalovirus exposure and HLA in healthy donors. Profiling relied on immunoSEQ multiplex PCR, and the TCRdb table lists in-frame clones only, not all of them. The table records roughly 130,000 clones, 88% of them present only once. Sequencing used PBMCs. These receptors originate from a man younger than 40 in good health and CMV-seronegative.

The CDR3 DNA follows: TGTGCCAGCAGCTTAGATTTTGGGACTCAACGCTCCTACGAGCAGTACTTC. This encodes CASSLDFGTQRSYEQYF. The J gene is TRBJ2-7, the V gene TRBV11-2; a weak D match, TRBD2 (6 bases). Germline V lookup: CDR1 SGHAT, CDR2 FQNNGV. The CDR3 has 17 residues. Between the trimmed V and J ends, which lost 0 bases and 0 bases, there was a span of 15 bases.

This clone is a singleton in its sample. V usage is TRBV6-1 and J usage is TRBJ2-7, with D possibly matching TRBD1 (5 bases). Germline values: CDR1 MNHNS, CDR2 SASEGT. Trimming cost V 8 bases and J 2 bases, with 13 bases left between them. This CDR3 has 13 amino acids. The CDR3 region is CASFPGKTYEQYF. Written as DNA, the CDR3 is TGTGCCAGCTTCCCAGGGAAGACCTACGAGCAGTACTTC.

This chain joins TRBV6-5 and TRBJ1-2; D is possibly TRBD1 (5 bases). Per the germline V gene, CDR1 is MNHEY and CDR2 is SVGAGI. The V and J ends lost 0 bases and 4 bases respectively, with 15 bases between them. This CDR3 spans 16 amino acids. CDR3 residues: CASSYSAMDKSYGYTF. For the CDR3, the DNA is TGTGCCAGCAGTTACTCTGCTATGGACAAATCCTATGGCTACACCTTC.

V usage is TRBV10-3 and J usage is TRBJ1-2, with D maybe TRBD1 (6 bases). Trimming stripped 0 bases from V and 4 bases from J, with 15 bases between. This CDR3 contains 16 residues. CDR1 is ENHRY, CDR2 SYGVKD, per germline. The CDR3 reads CAISESIGQLRYGYTF. The CDR3 DNA reads TGTGCCATCAGTGAGTCGATAGGACAGCTCCGCTATGGCTACACCTTC.

This clone was counted a single time. The chain recombines TRBV4-2 with TRBJ2-5, with TRBD1 as a possible D gene (6 bases). With 4 bases removed from V and 5 bases from J, the gap between germline ends came to 11 bases. Germline V gives CDR1 LGHNA, CDR2 YNFKEQ. The length of the CDR3 is 13 residues. The CDR3 DNA is TGTGCCAGCAGCCCTAACAGGGCGGAGACCCAGTACTTC. Translating gives CASSPNRAETQYF.

The chain employs TRBV6-5 and TRBJ2-1, with 8 nucleotides matching TRBD2. Germline V gene lookup returns CDR1 MNHEY and CDR2 SVGAGI. The CDR3 covers 15 residues. With V trimmed by 4 bases and J by 5 bases, 7 bases remained unmatched. The CDR3 is CASSLSGSQNNEQFF. Written as DNA, the CDR3 is TGTGCCAGCAGTTTAAGCGGGAGCCAAAACAATGAGCAGTTCTTC.

The gene calls are TRBV10-1 and TRBJ1-1; 10 bases line up with TRBD1. Germline V gives CDR1 WNHNN, CDR2 SYGVQD (reference sequence). V was clipped by 0 bases and J by 6 bases; unmatched bases: 7. CDR3 length: 16 amino acids. In nucleotides, the CDR3 is TGCGCCAGCAGTGAGTCGTGGGGAGGGACAGGGGCTGAAGCTTTCTTT. Translating it yields CASSESWGGTGAEAFF.

V usage is TRBV27 and J usage is TRBJ2-2; D is perhaps TRBD1 (6 bases). Germline V gene data show CDR1 as MNHEY and CDR2 as SMNVEV (reference sequence). CDR3 length: 16 residues. Trimming took off 5 bases at V and 3 bases at J, with 16 bases between the two ends. The CDR3 nucleotides read TGTGCCAGCAGTACCCTGACAGGACGATACACCGGGGAGCTGTTTTTT. Protein sequence: CASSTLTGRYTGELFF.

V and J are TRBV14 and TRBJ2-7; D is undetermined. The V end was cut by 1 base, the J end by 12 bases, with 13 bases between. Germline V lookup: CDR1 SGHDN, CDR2 FVKESK. The CDR3 loop spans 12 amino acids. CDR3 nucleotides: TGTGCCAGCAGCCAAGGCCCGGTCTCGAGGTACTTC. Protein: CASSQGPVSRYF.

The DNA of the CDR3 is TGTGCCAGCAGCGGAGGCCGGGACAGCCGGGTAGCTTTCTTT. This translates into CASSGGRDSRVAFF. The chain couples TRBV9 to TRBJ1-1; the match to TRBD1 covers 7 bases. The CDR3 extends over 14 amino acids. Germline-derived CDR1 and CDR2 are SGDLS and YYNGEE. Trimming removed 3 bases from V and 10 bases from J; junction bases left unmatched: 12.

The V and J genes are TRBV5-6 and TRBJ1-1; 7 positions match TRBD1. Germline V gene sequence: CDR1 SGHDT, CDR2 YYEEEE. V gave up 4 bases and J gave up 6 bases; unmatched junction bases: 9. CDR3 length: 14 residues. CDR3 region: CASSRWTGGAEAFF. CDR3 sequence (DNA): TGTGCCAGCAGCAGATGGACAGGAGGCGCTGAAGCTTTCTTT.

The J gene is TRBJ2-3, the V gene TRBV9; possible D gene TRBD2, 5 bases. The CDR3 totals 14 residues. Trimming pared 0 bases from V and 1 base from J, leaving 6 bases between. The V gene's germline CDR1 is SGDLS and CDR2 YYNGEE. This CDR3 is CASSVDGGTDTQYF. The DNA for the CDR3 is TGTGCCAGCAGCGTAGACGGGGGCACAGATACGCAGTATTTT.

This clone was recorded once. The V and J genes are TRBV19 and TRBJ2-1, with D possibly being TRBD2 (5 bases). Trimming pared 9 bases from V and 6 bases from J, leaving 15 bases between. The CDR3 extends over 13 amino acids. Looked up from germline, CDR1 is LNHDA and CDR2 is SQIVND (reference sequence). CDR3 sequence (DNA): TGTGCCAGCCGGCCACGACTAACCAATGAGCAGTTCTTC. Translating gives CASRPRLTNEQFF.

This clone showed up just a few times. This chain's CDR3 is CAWSVQGTEAFF. CDR3 nucleotide sequence: TGTGCCTGGAGTGTTCAGGGGACTGAAGCTTTCTTT. This chain uses TRBV30 with TRBJ1-1; perhaps TRBD1 as D (6 bases). This CDR3 spans 12 amino acids. V was pared by 0 bases and J by 5 bases, with 7 bases between. Germline CDR1 and CDR2: GTSNPN and SVGIG (reference sequence).

V is TRBV7-8 and J is TRBJ1-2, with a weak D call TRBD1 (5 bases). The V gene lost 0 bases and the J gene lost 3 bases, with 8 bases spanning the gap. The germline V gene encodes CDR1 SGHVS and CDR2 FQNEAQ. This CDR3 contains 14 residues. The CDR3 loop is CASSLADSDYGYTF. CDR3 bases: TGTGCCAGCAGCTTAGCAGACAGCGACTATGGCTACACCTTC. The whole variable domain, filled in from reference TRBV7-8 and TRBJ1-2, reads GAGVSQSPRYKVAKRGQDVALRCDPISGHVSLFWYQQALGQGPEFLTYFQNEAQLDKSGLPSDRFFAERPEGSVSTLKIQRTQQEDSAVYLCASSLADSDYGYTFGSGTRLTVV.

This chain joins TRBV29-1 and TRBJ2-2; 7 positions agree with TRBD1. Germline assignment: CDR1 SQVTM and CDR2 ANQGSEA. The CDR3 is made up of 13 amino acids. Trimming removed 5 bases from V and 5 bases from J; junction bases left unmatched: 5. The CDR3 coding sequence is TGCAGCGTTTCTCCAGGGGGAACCGGGGAGCTGTTTTTT. Protein: CSVSPGGTGELFF.

DNA of the CDR3: TGTGCCAGCAGCCTTAGCGGGATAAGCACAGATACGCAGTATTTT. Translated, it gives CASSLSGISTDTQYF. The chain couples TRBV7-2 to TRBJ2-3, with 8 bases lining up with TRBD2. V shed 5 bases, J shed 0 bases, and the junction held 4 bases outside the gene matches. Germline V gene lookup returns CDR1 SGHTA and CDR2 FQGNSA. The CDR3 contains 15 residues.

The CDR3 nucleotides read TGCGCCAGCAGCCCGGCGGGGGGAGACACCGGGGAGCTGTTTTTT. Translating gives CASSPAGGDTGELFF. This chain connects TRBV5-1 to TRBJ2-2; TRBD2 matches at 8 bases. Looked up from germline, CDR1 is SGHRS and CDR2 is YFSETQ. V gave up 4 bases and J gave up 3 bases; unmatched junction bases: 5. This CDR3 spans 15 amino acids. Supplemented by reference TRBV5-1 and TRBJ2-2, the full variable domain reads KAGVTQTPRYLIKTRGQQVTLSCSPISGHRSVSWYQQTPGQGLQFLFEYFSETQRNKGNFPGRFSGRQFSNSRSEMNVSTLELGDSALYLCASSPAGGDTGELFFGEGSRLTVL.

The V and J genes are TRBV29-1 and TRBJ2-1, with 15 bases fitting TRBD2. The CDR3 runs 15 residues. Germline V CDR1 and CDR2: SQVTM, ANQGSEA. The ends lost 6 bases at V and 4 bases at J; junction bases unmatched: 4. The CDR3 spells CSVDGLAGGYNEQFF. The CDR3, as DNA: TGCAGCGTAGACGGACTAGCGGGAGGGTACAATGAGCAGTTCTTC.

This chain connects TRBV7-2 to TRBJ2-1; no reliable D call. Germline lookup yields CDR1 SGHTA and CDR2 FQGNSA. The CDR3 covers 15 residues. With 0 bases removed from V and 4 bases from J, the gap between germline ends came to 10 bases. The CDR3 region is CASSLARSGYNEQFF. In DNA, the CDR3 is TGTGCCAGCAGCTTAGCGCGGTCCGGATACAATGAGCAGTTCTTC. Drawing the rest from reference TRBV7-2 and TRBJ2-1, the complete variable domain is GAGVSQSPSNKVTEKGKDVELRCDPISGHTALYWYRQSLGQGLEFLIYFQGNSAPDKSGLPSDRFSAERTGGSVSTLTIQRTQQEDSAVYLCASSLARSGYNEQFFGPGTRLTVL.

The V gene is TRBV30, the J gene TRBJ1-2, with 7 nucleotides matching TRBD1. Per the germline V gene, CDR1 is GTSNPN and CDR2 is SVGIG (reference sequence). The CDR3 is 14 residues long. J gave up 5 bases and V 1 base, and 7 bases lay outside the gene matches. The CDR3 DNA follows: TGTGCCTGGAGTGGAGACAGGGAAAAGTATGGCTACACCTTC. Protein: CAWSGDREKYGYTF.

The genes are TRBV25-1 and TRBJ2-3, with a weak D call TRBD1 (5 bases). The CDR3 spans 13 residues. CDR1 and CDR2 (germline): MGHDK, SYGVNS. Deletions cut 3 bases from V and 4 bases from J, with 8 bases between. In DNA form, the CDR3 reads TGTGCCAGCAGTGACGTACAGGCAGATACGCAGTATTTT. Protein product: CASSDVQADTQYF.

The chain couples TRBV6-1 to TRBJ2-7; maybe TRBD1 (5 bases). Germline V gene sequence: CDR1 MNHNS, CDR2 SASEGT. The V end was cut by 2 bases, the J end by 5 bases, with 16 bases between. The length of the CDR3 is 15 residues. As DNA, the CDR3 is TGTGCCAGCAGTGAAAGTCTGGGGCCGGGTCACGAGCAGTACTTC. Translation gives CASSESLGPGHEQYF.

V usage is TRBV12-5 and J usage is TRBJ1-3, with a possible D match to TRBD1 (6 bases). CDR1 is LGHNT and CDR2 is FRNRAP in the germline V gene. The CDR3 contains 14 residues. With 5 bases removed from V and 0 bases from J, the gap between germline ends came to 8 bases. CDR3 sequence (DNA): TGTGCTAGTGGTCAGGGGACCTCTGGAAACACCATATATTTT. Residues: CASGQGTSGNTIYF.

This clone was picked up one time. The gene calls are TRBV6-1 and TRBJ2-2; D may be TRBD2 (6 bases). The CDR3 contains 12 residues. The germline V gene has CDR1 MNHNS and CDR2 SASEGT. V was trimmed by 5 bases and J by 6 bases, leaving 7 bases between them. The CDR3 loop reads CASSRLAGELFF. DNA for the CDR3: TGTGCCAGCAGTCGACTAGCCGGGGAGCTGTTTTTT.

This clone appeared once. The chain employs TRBV18 and TRBJ2-1, with D perhaps TRBD2 (6 bases). Germline CDR1 and CDR2: KGHSH and LQKENI. With 3 bases removed from V and 5 bases from J, the gap between germline ends came to 11 bases. The CDR3 extends over 14 amino acids. The CDR3 coding sequence is TGTGCCAGCTCACCGGGACTGAAAGACAATGAGCAGTTCTTC. Amino acids: CASSPGLKDNEQFF.

This chain uses TRBV5-1 with TRBJ1-1, with D possibly TRBD1 on 5 matching bases. Trimming removed 4 bases from V and 5 bases from J, with 15 bases in between. The germline CDR1 and CDR2 sequences are SGHRS and YFSETQ. The CDR3 is made up of 14 amino acids. The CDR3: CASSRNEGRTEAFF. The CDR3 region has the DNA TGCGCCAGCAGCCGAAACGAGGGGAGGACTGAAGCTTTCTTT. Looking up the rest from reference TRBV5-1 and TRBJ1-1 gives the full variable domain: KAGVTQTPRYLIKTRGQQVTLSCSPISGHRSVSWYQQTPGQGLQFLFEYFSETQRNKGNFPGRFSGRQFSNSRSEMNVSTLELGDSALYLCASSRNEGRTEAFFGQGTRLTVV.